The source of this T cell receptor beta chain is a study of T cells in Graves' hyperthyroidism and ophthalmopathy. V shed 6 bases, J shed 7 bases, and the junction held 10 bases outside the gene matches. Germline CDR1 MDHEN, CDR2 SYDVKM. This CDR3 has 15 amino acids. Study findings and constraints: Researchers found most expanded thyroid clonotypes above 0.001 in blood as well.

This clonotype was seen at least ten times. Its antigen is still unknown. RNA transcripts served as the template for amplifying TCR beta CDR3 regions. HTBI primers were employed in a first-round RT-PCR of the TCR CDR3. TCRdb itself ran the multiplex PCR reads through MiXCR, one entry per CDR3 protein. The sample has around 340,000 distinct CDR3 sequences; approximately 16% are singletons. When ophthalmopathy did not progress within 18 months, Graves' hyperthyroidism was considered stable. Among the patients, aged 18 to 65, hyperthyroidism was newly diagnosed and had lasted under 2 months. PBMCs were sourced from roughly 9.1 ml fresh peripheral blood.

This chain joins TRBV28 and TRBJ2-2; 8 nucleotides match TRBD1. The sequenced sample consisted of blood. This TCR was sampled from a man under 40 with Graves' hyperthyroidism. CDR3 in amino acids: CASRRQGRRNGELFF. As DNA, the CDR3 is TGTGCCAGCAGGAGACAGGGGAGAAGGAACGGGGAGCTGTTTTTT.